The T cell receptor beta chain described here comes from a study of OX40 agonist ivuxolimab in advanced cancers. At the level of the study: It was ivuxolimab, an agonistic anti-OX40 (CD134) antibody, that patients were treated with. Head and neck, renal cell, melanoma or hepatocellular carcinoma were the cancers that dose-escalation patients had.

Some clones are missing from TCRdb's copy, which holds only in-frame ones; the method was immunoSEQ multiplex PCR. The sample holds more than 60,000 clones, over 80% seen once. The CDR3 has 16 amino acids. V was clipped by 3 bases and J by 6 bases; unmatched bases: 12. CDR1 MGHRA and CDR2 YSYEKL come from the germline V gene. This sequence was found in an adult with an advanced solid tumor such as melanoma, head and neck, liver or kidney cancer. Specimen: CD4+ or CD8+ T cells sorted from blood, collected in a trial of the OX40 agonist ivuxolimab. The chain is built from TRBV4-1 and TRBJ1-2, with 8 positions matching TRBD1. CDR3 in DNA: TGCGCCAGCAGCCAGGACCGGGACAGGTTTGTGGATGGCTACACCTTC. Residues: CASSQDRDRFVDGYTF.